This T cell receptor (beta chain) was captured in a study of cytomegalovirus exposure and HLA in healthy donors. Germline V gene data show CDR1 as MDHEN and CDR2 as SYDVKM. The CDR3 contains 13 residues. Between the trimmed V and J ends, which lost 6 bases and 4 bases, there was a span of 13 bases. Findings and limits, study-wide: Rare TCR sequences predominated, though certain public TCRs were found in many donors.

The assay was immunoSEQ multiplex PCR, and TCRdb's table has in-frame clones only and misses some. The sample has 60,000 to 70,000 clones, almost 95% seen once; the top ten hold roughly 5%. On this clone: What it binds is unknown.

The sequence came from a man in his late teens or twenties in good health and CMV-seropositive. The specimen sequenced was PBMCs. The J gene is TRBJ2-7, the V gene TRBV28; no firm D call. The CDR3: CASRYPRGYEQYF. The CDR3 coding sequence is TGTGCCAGCAGATACCCCCGAGGTTACGAGCAGTACTTC.